This TCR beta chain was profiled in a study of cytomegalovirus exposure and HLA in healthy donors. Study-level results: It was about 180 TCR beta chains that were listed as cytomegalovirus-associated. The finding came from a later analysis; first-cohort TCR clusters tended to co-occur in the 110 or so validation repertoires. In vitro data verified three CMV-associated chains as specific for CMV antigens. Most TCR sequences showed up rarely, but some public TCRs showed up in many donors.

With regard to this clone: Its antigen is undetermined.

Repertoires were generated with immunoSEQ multiplex PCR, while TCRdb's copy carries only in-frame clones and drops some. The data hold over 200,000 clones, with roughly 91% observed a single time. Trimming removed 2 bases from V and 3 bases from J; junction bases left unmatched: 3. Germline V lookup: CDR1 GTSNPN, CDR2 SVGIG (reference sequence). The CDR3 runs to 13 residues. The sequence derives from a woman in her 30s in good health and CMV-seronegative. The sequenced sample consisted of PBMCs. The chain links TRBV30 to TRBJ2-7; 8 nucleotides line up with TRBD1. The CDR3, as DNA: TGTGCCTGGAGTCACGGACAGGGCTACGAGCAGTACTTC. Translating it yields CAWSHGQGYEQYF.